One sample yielded the 19 T cell receptor beta chains listed below, sequenced in a study of response to subunit inactivated influenza vaccine. TCRdb recomputed calls from the RT-PCR reads with MiXCR, one row per CDR3 protein. Of more than 400,000 distinct CDR3 sequences listed, approximately 11% are singletons. Material: PBMCs from blood, obtained 40 to 50 days after vaccination. The receptors here all came from a middle-aged man who received an inactivated influenza vaccine.

The chain links TRBV15 to TRBJ1-3; tentatively, D is TRBD1 (5 bases). V gave up 0 bases and J gave up 0 bases, with 12 bases separating them. The CDR3 totals 17 residues. Germline V gene data show CDR1 as LNHNV and CDR2 as YYDKDF (reference sequence). The CDR3, as DNA: TGTGCCACCAGCAGAGAGCTGAAGACAGACTCTGGAAACACCATATATTTT. Protein: CATSRELKTDSGNTIYF. The variable domain in full, completed from reference TRBV15 and TRBJ1-3, reads DAMVIQNPRYQVTQFGKPVTLSCSQTLNHNVMYWYQQKSSQAPKLLFHYYDKDFNNEADTPDNFQSRRPNTSFCFLDIRSPGLGDTAMYLCATSRELKTDSGNTIYFGEGSWLTVV.

V is TRBV12-3 or TRBV12-4 and J is TRBJ2-1; 7 bases are a match to TRBD1. The length of the CDR3 is 14 residues. After removal of 5 bases from V and 8 bases from J, the junction contained 9 bases not matched to a gene. This CDR3 is CASSPRQGRDEQFF. As DNA, the CDR3 is TGTGCCAGCAGTCCCAGACAGGGTAGGGATGAGCAGTTCTTC.

The chain joins TRBV10-3 to TRBJ2-5; D call uncertain. This CDR3 has 15 residues. The V end lost 0 bases, the J end lost 4 bases, and 12 bases lay between the germline ends. Germline loops: CDR1 ENHRY, CDR2 SYGVKD. CDR3 region: CAISESGTVGETQYF. The CDR3 bases are TGTGCCATCAGTGAGTCGGGTACAGTGGGAGAGACCCAGTACTTC.

This clonotype appeared many times. The J gene is TRBJ2-2, the V gene TRBV12-3 or TRBV12-4; TRBD1 aligns across 7 bases. This CDR3 is 14 amino acids long. J lost 7 bases, V lost 6 bases, and 8 bases had no gene match. This CDR3 is CASSPLQGNGELFF. As DNA, the CDR3 is TGTGCCAGCAGCCCCCTACAGGGGAACGGGGAGCTGTTTTTT.

This clonotype has just a few counts. The V gene is TRBV7-9, the J gene TRBJ1-4; D is unresolved. The CDR3 loop spans 15 amino acids. In germline, CDR1 is SEHNR, CDR2 FQNEAQ (reference sequence). V was shortened by 1 base and J by 7 bases, with 13 bases between the two germline ends. CDR3: CASSLGTASIEKLFF. CDR3 nucleotides: TGTGCCAGCAGCTTAGGTACAGCGTCGATTGAAAAACTGTTTTTT.

The rearrangement uses TRBV29-1 and TRBJ2-7; a possible D gene is TRBD2 (5 bases). The CDR3 extends over 15 amino acids. V was trimmed by 2 bases and J by 7 bases, leaving 21 bases between them. Germline V gives CDR1 SQVTM, CDR2 ANQGSEA. The CDR3 region is CSVEFADEGGREQYF. Here the CDR3 DNA reads TGCAGCGTTGAATTCGCAGACGAGGGCGGACGGGAGCAGTACTTC.

This clonotype showed up just a few times. V gene TRBV20-1 combines with J gene TRBJ2-7; D possibly matches TRBD1 or TRBD2 (5 bases each). Deletions cut 0 bases from V and 2 bases from J, with 11 bases between. The CDR3 consists of 14 residues. Germline V lookup: CDR1 DFQATT, CDR2 SNEGSKA (reference sequence). CDR3 DNA: TGCAGTGCTAGAGATTTCAGGGAGACCTACGAGCAGTACTTC. This translates into CSARDFRETYEQYF.

In this sample, this clonotype turned up a few times. The chain employs TRBV20-1 and TRBJ2-1, with D uncertain. Germline CDR1 reads DFQATT; CDR2 reads SNEGSKA (reference sequence). CDR3 length equals 14 residues. CDR3 DNA sequence: TGCTCACCACGTTACACGAGCTCCTACAATGAGCAGTTCTTC. Translated: CSPRYTSSYNEQFF.

This clonotype turned up a few times. This sequence joins TRBV5-1 and TRBJ2-7; no clear D. This CDR3 region has 13 residues. Per the germline V gene, CDR1 is SGHRS and CDR2 is YFSETQ. The V end was cut by 4 bases, the J end by 6 bases, with 14 bases between. CDR3 residues: CASSVAGLFEQYF. The CDR3 DNA follows: TGCGCCAGCAGCGTTGCCGGCTTGTTCGAGCAGTACTTC.

This clonotype was counted ten times or more. The CDR3 is CASSQAPGQYNEQFF. In nucleotides, the CDR3 is TGCGCCAGCAGCCAGGCACCGGGACAGTACAATGAGCAGTTCTTC. The chain carries TRBV4-1 and TRBJ2-1, with 7 positions matching TRBD1. Trimming at V came to 3 bases and at J to 4 bases, leaving 6 bases not matched to a gene. CDR3 length: 15 amino acids. Germline loops: CDR1 MGHRA, CDR2 YSYEKL.

This clonotype was seen only a few times. The chain is built from TRBV5-1 and TRBJ2-7, with D unclear. This CDR3 has 14 amino acids. Trimming removed 1 base from V and 3 bases from J, with 11 bases in between. Germline V gives CDR1 SGHRS, CDR2 YFSETQ. The CDR3 DNA reads TGCGCCAGCAGCTTGATCGGAGAGATCTACGAGCAGTACTTC. Its translation is CASSLIGEIYEQYF. Full variable domain (outside the CDR3, taken from reference TRBV5-1 and TRBJ2-7): KAGVTQTPRYLIKTRGQQVTLSCSPISGHRSVSWYQQTPGQGLQFLFEYFSETQRNKGNFPGRFSGRQFSNSRSEMNVSTLELGDSALYLCASSLIGEIYEQYFGPGTRLTVT.

There are a few counts of this clonotype. The rearrangement links TRBV2 to TRBJ2-7; the match to TRBD1 covers 10 bases. This CDR3 is built from 14 residues. In germline, CDR1 is SNHLY, CDR2 FYNNEI. The V and J ends lost 7 bases and 1 base, in that order; junction bases with no gene match: 4. The CDR3: CASTWTGGSYEQYF. DNA for the CDR3: TGTGCCAGCACTTGGACAGGGGGTTCCTACGAGCAGTACTTC.

This chain uses TRBV7-9 with TRBJ2-3, with 8 positions matching TRBD1. J was trimmed by 2 bases and V by 4 bases; bases with no gene match: 5. The CDR3 is made up of 15 amino acids. Germline CDR1 and CDR2: SEHNR and FQNEAQ (reference sequence). The DNA for the CDR3 is TGTGCCAGCAGCTCCGGGACAGGAGACACAGATACGCAGTATTTT. Its protein product is CASSSGTGDTDTQYF.

This clonotype was counted ten times or more. This chain links TRBV7-2 with TRBJ1-4; the match to TRBD1 covers 8 bases. Germline-derived CDR1 and CDR2 are SGHTA and FQGNSA. Germline trimming cut 6 bases from V and 7 bases from J; bases unmatched to any gene: 7. The CDR3 covers 14 residues. The CDR3 reads CASSYGQGSEKLFF. CDR3 DNA: TGTGCCAGCAGTTATGGACAGGGTAGTGAAAAACTGTTTTTT.

The genes are TRBV5-1 and TRBJ1-6, with D possibly being TRBD1 (5 bases). The CDR3 contains 14 residues. Germline loops: CDR1 SGHRS, CDR2 YFSETQ. With 6 bases removed from V and 9 bases from J, the gap between germline ends came to 16 bases. CDR3 nucleotide sequence: TGCGCCAGCACCAACGATGGGGGAGGTTCACCCCTCCACTTT. This translates into CASTNDGGGSPLHF. Looking up the rest from reference TRBV5-1 and TRBJ1-6 gives the full variable domain: KAGVTQTPRYLIKTRGQQVTLSCSPISGHRSVSWYQQTPGQGLQFLFEYFSETQRNKGNFPGRFSGRQFSNSRSEMNVSTLELGDSALYLCASTNDGGGSPLHFGNGTRLTVT.

V and J are TRBV10-3 and TRBJ2-6; TRBD1 matches at 9 bases. Trimming cost V 11 bases and J 0 bases; bases outside gene matches: 8. The germline V gene has CDR1 ENHRY and CDR2 SYGVKD. The CDR3 is 16 residues long. This CDR3 is CASSGQGTSGANVLTF. CDR3 nucleotides: TGTGCCTCCAGCGGACAGGGGACCTCTGGGGCCAACGTCCTGACTTTC.

This clonotype was counted ten times or more. This chain links TRBV28 with TRBJ2-4; D uncertain. Trimming left V 5 bases short and J 0 bases short, with 14 bases between. Germline V lookup: CDR1 MDHEN, CDR2 SYDVKM. The CDR3 contains 16 residues. The CDR3 sequence: CASSRRILLAKNIQYF. The CDR3, as DNA: TGTGCCAGCAGTAGGCGAATATTACTAGCCAAAAACATTCAGTACTTC. The full variable domain, with the rest looked up from reference TRBV28 and TRBJ2-4, is DVKVTQSSRYLVKRTGEKVFLECVQDMDHENMFWYRQDPGLGLRLIYFSYDVKMKEKGDIPEGYSVSREKKERFSLILESASTNQTSMYLCASSRRILLAKNIQYFGAGTRLSVL.

In regard to this clonotype: The germline gene is not matched at one end of the junction; a read error may be the cause. The chain employs TRBV27 and TRBJ2-7; 10 bases match TRBD1. There are 15 residues in the CDR3. Germline V gene lookup returns CDR1 MNHEY and CDR2 SMNVEV (reference sequence). CDR3 protein: CASRLSGTGVYEQYF. The CDR3 coding sequence is TGTGCCAGCAGATTATCCGGGACAGGGGTGTACGAGCAGTACTTC.

The genes are TRBV18 and TRBJ2-7; no definite D call. From germline, CDR1 is KGHSH and CDR2 LQKENI. Trimming left V 5 bases short and J 6 bases short, with 11 bases between. This CDR3 region has 12 residues. The CDR3 coding sequence is TGTGCCAGCTCAGTGAATCAAGGCGAGCAGTACTTC. Amino acids: CASSVNQGEQYF.